Listed below are T cell receptor beta chains from one sample, sequenced in a study of a mutant IDH1 vaccine in newly diagnosed glioma. Using immunoSEQ multiplex PCR, the repertoire was profiled, and TCRdb retains in-frame clones only, with some absent. The sample yields about 52,000 clones, approximately 80% seen once. The antigens of these receptors remain unknown. The sample here was PBMCs, taken from a glioma patient whose treatment included an IDH1 peptide vaccine. The receptors were gathered from a woman in her thirties or forties with glioma. Some clones in this sample may be carry-over from other donors' samples. CDR3s include the opening cysteine and the closing phenylalanine or tryptophan. The D gene is left open where the match is weak. Clone sizes are given selectively: once, few, many, or a class where the clone is expanded.

j_gene | d_gene | abundance | v_gene | CDR3nt | CDR3aa
TRBJ1-6 | TRBD1 | NA | TRBV9 | TGTGCCAGCAGCGTTCGACAGGGAAATTCACCCCTCCACTTT | CASSVRQGNSPLHF
TRBJ1-2 | NA | once | TRBV6-5 | TGTGCCAGCAGCCGTAACAGGGATTATGGCTACACCTTC | CASSRNRDYGYTF
TRBJ2-3 | NA | NA | TRBV2 | TGTGCCAGCCGCGTGGAGTCCGATACGCAGTATTTT | CASRVESDTQYF
TRBJ1-2 | NA | few | TRBV30 | TGTGCCTGGGGACAGCCGGGAGGCTACACCTTC | CAWGQPGGYTF
TRBJ1-6 | NA | NA | TRBV30 | TGTGCCTGGAGTCAGGGCAGGGATTCACCCCTCCACTTT | CAWSQGRDSPLHF
TRBJ2-7 | TRBD2 | NA | TRBV6-1 | TGTGCCAGCAGCCCAGCGGGAGACGAGCAGTACTTC | CASSPAGDEQYF
TRBJ1-2 | TRBD1 | NA | TRBV7-8 | TGTGCCAGCAGCCCCAGGACAGGTGGCTACACCTTC | CASSPRTGGYTF
TRBJ1-2 | NA | NA | TRBV13 | TGTGCCAGCAGCTTAAGGCGGGGGGCAGGGATCTATGGCTACACCTTC | CASSLRRGAGIYGYTF
TRBJ1-5 | TRBD1 | few | TRBV10-3 | TGTGCCATCAGTGCCGGACAGGGGGATAGCAATCAGCCCCAGCATTTT | CAISAGQGDSNQPQHF
TRBJ1-5 | NA | once | TRBV2 | TGTGCCAGCACGGCGGATAGCAATCAGCCCCAGCATTTT | CASTADSNQPQHF
TRBJ2-3 | NA | NA | TRBV30 | TGTGCCGGAGTAGCGGTAAGCACAGATACGCAGTATTTT | CAGVAVSTDTQYF
TRBJ1-2 | TRBD1 | NA | TRBV6-1 | TGTGCCAGCAGTCCCCGGGACAGGCCTTACTATGGCTACACCTTC | CASSPRDRPYYGYTF
TRBJ1-1 | NA | NA | TRBV6-5 | TGTGCCAGCAGTTACTCGAGTGGAGGGACGAGCACTGAAGCTTTCTTT | CASSYSSGGTSTEAFF
TRBJ1-3 | TRBD1 | NA | TRBV29-1 | TGCAGCGTCTCAGGGGGTGGAAACACCATATATTTT | CSVSGGGNTIYF
TRBJ1-2 | NA | NA | TRBV6-1 | TGTGCCAGCAGTGACCCGAGGGGGGGCGCGATCTGCTACACCTTC | CASSDPRGGAICYTF
TRBJ2-2 | TRBD1 | few | TRBV4-1 | TGCGCCAGCAGCCGGACAGGGACCGGGGAGCTGTTTTTT | CASSRTGTGELFF
TRBJ1-1 | NA | NA | TRBV18 | TGTGCCAGCTCACCTACTTCCTGGGCGGACACTGAAGCTTTCTTT | CASSPTSWADTEAFF
TRBJ2-7 | TRBD1 | NA | TRBV11-1 | TGTGCCAGCAGACGACGACAGGGGTGGGACGAGCAGTACTTC | CASRRRQGWDEQYF
TRBJ2-7 | TRBD2 | NA | TRBV4-1 | TGCGCCAGCAGCCAAGTATCAACTAGCGGGGGGGCCTACGAGCAGTACTTC | CASSQVSTSGGAYEQYF
TRBJ1-5 | TRBD1 | NA | TRBV5-1 | TGCGCCAGCAGCTTGGGGGCAGGGGGCGGCCAACCCCAGCATTTT | CASSLGAGGGQPQHF
TRBJ1-6 | TRBD1 | NA | TRBV9 | TGTGCCAGCACCTCCGAGAACAGGGGCGGGGGACCCCTCCACTTT | CASTSENRGGGPLHF
TRBJ2-5 | NA | NA | TRBV5-1 | TGCGCCAGCAGCTTGAGTCAGGGTCTTGAGACCCAGTACTTC | CASSLSQGLETQYF
TRBJ2-7 | NA | NA | TRBV11-2 | TGTGCCAGCAGCTTAGATAGTGACGGGGGCTACGAGCAGTACTTC | CASSLDSDGGYEQYF
TRBJ2-3 | NA | NA | TRBV6-1 | TGTGCCAGCAGTGAAGGCGGGTGGACGCAGTATTTT | CASSEGGWTQYF
TRBJ1-3 | NA | NA | TRBV14 | TGTGCCAGCAGCCAATTTGTTAGGGACACCACCTCTGGAAACACCATATATTTT | CASSQFVRDTTSGNTIYF
TRBJ2-1 | TRBD2 | NA | TRBV7-2 | TGTGCCAGCAGCCTAAAGGGACTAGCGGGGTTTAGCTCCTACAATGAGCAGTTCTTC | CASSLKGLAGFSSYNEQFF
TRBJ1-6 | TRBD1 | NA | TRBV7-2 | TGTGCCAGCAGCCACCGGGACAGCTCCCCCTTTTCTAATTCACCCCTCCACTTT | CASSHRDSSPFSNSPLHF
TRBJ1-5 | NA | NA | TRBV19 | TGTGCCAGTAGTATATTGGGGATCGATCAGCCCCAGCATTTT | CASSILGIDQPQHF
TRBJ1-1 | TRBD1 | NA | TRBV7-2 | TGTGCCAGCAGGGCGCGGGACAGGGGGCCTGCGAACACTGAAGCTTTCTTT | CASRARDRGPANTEAFF
TRBJ2-7 | NA | NA | TRBV6-7 | TGTGCCAGCAGTAAGGGGTCGGAATACGAGCAGTACTTC | CASSKGSEYEQYF
TRBJ1-1 | TRBD1 | few | TRBV6-5 | TGTGCCAGCAGTTACTCCGACAGGGGGCCCTACACTGAAGCTTTCTTT | CASSYSDRGPYTEAFF
TRBJ1-1 | NA | NA | TRBV7-8 | TGTGCCAGCAGCCCCGTGCGTCACATCACTGAAGCTTTCTTT | CASSPVRHITEAFF
TRBJ1-2 | NA | NA | TRBV2 | TGTGCCAGCAGTTTTGAACAGGGCAAAAACTATGGCTACACCTTC | CASSFEQGKNYGYTF
TRBJ2-1 | NA | NA | TRBV30 | TGTGCCTGGAGTACAGAATACAATGAGCAGTTCTTC | CAWSTEYNEQFF
TRBJ2-5 | TRBD2 | NA | TRBV7-7 | TGTGCTAGCAGCTCGACTAGCGGGGGCCAAGAGACCCAGTACTTC | CASSSTSGGQETQYF
TRBJ2-2 | NA | NA | TRBV10-3 | TGTGCCATCAGCGCCGGGACAATGAACACCGGGGAGCTGTTTTTT | CAISAGTMNTGELFF
TRBJ1-1 | NA | NA | TRBV2 | TGTGCCAGCATGACCAGGTTTGGGATGAACACTGAAGCTTTCTTT | CASMTRFGMNTEAFF
TRBJ1-4 | NA | once | TRBV9 | TGTGCCAGCAGCGTAGGGACAGCCCCAACTAATGAAAAACTGTTTTTT | CASSVGTAPTNEKLFF
TRBJ2-2 | NA | NA | TRBV5-5 | TGTGCCAGCAGCTTTCGACTAGTCTCGAACACCGGGGAGCTGTTTTTT | CASSFRLVSNTGELFF
TRBJ2-1 | TRBD1 | NA | TRBV10-3 | TGTGCCATCAGTGACATGGACAGGGCAAGCAATGAGCAGTTCTTC | CAISDMDRASNEQFF
TRBJ2-5 | NA | NA | TRBV13 | TGTGCCAGCAGCTTACGAGGGGTTCAAGAGACCCAGTACTTC | CASSLRGVQETQYF
TRBJ2-1 | TRBD2 | NA | TRBV9 | TGTGCCAGCAGCGTTACCGGGGGGAGCTCCTACAATGAGCAGTTCTTC | CASSVTGGSSYNEQFF
TRBJ1-2 | NA | NA | TRBV29-1 | TGCAGTTTTTACGCGGGGCAGGGGAACTACACCTTC | CSFYAGQGNYTF
TRBJ1-4 | NA | NA | TRBV5-1 | TGCGCCAGCAGCTTGGGCAGGGATGAAAAACTGTTTTTT | CASSLGRDEKLFF
TRBJ2-3 | NA | once | TRBV6-1 | TGTGCCAGCACGGAAGCGGGCGGCACAGATACGCAGTATTTT | CASTEAGGTDTQYF
TRBJ2-3 | NA | few | TRBV5-1 | TGCGCCAGCAGCTTGGTGGATGCGGCGCAGTATTTT | CASSLVDAAQYF
TRBJ2-7 | NA | NA | TRBV4-2 | TGTGCCAGCAGCCAAGATGAGGGGGGTACCTACGAGCAGTACTTC | CASSQDEGGTYEQYF
TRBJ2-3 | NA | NA | TRBV9 | TGTGCCAGCAGCGTCTCACGGGGCACAGATACGCAGTATTTT | CASSVSRGTDTQYF
TRBJ2-1 | TRBD1 | NA | TRBV14 | TGTGCCAGCAGCCAAGATTGGGGACAGGGCTGGGAGCAGTTCTTC | CASSQDWGQGWEQFF
TRBJ1-5 | TRBD1 | NA | TRBV18 | TGTGCCAGCTCAGTGGGGACAGATAGCAATCAGCCCCAGCATTTT | CASSVGTDSNQPQHF
TRBJ2-5 | TRBD2 | NA | TRBV2 | TGTGCCAGCAGTTCTCAGGGGTTTGGACTAGCGGCGTTGGGGACCCAGTACTTC | CASSSQGFGLAALGTQYF
TRBJ2-1 | NA | NA | TRBV18 | TGTGCCAGCTCGGGCGCCGAGGGGACCTACAATGAGCAGTTCTTC | CASSGAEGTYNEQFF
TRBJ1-2 | TRBD1 | NA | TRBV10-3 | TGTGCCATCAGTGAGTCCGACAGGGGGCCAAGCTATGGCTACACCTTC | CAISESDRGPSYGYTF
TRBJ2-7 | NA | NA | TRBV6-1 | TGTGCCAGCAGTGAAGCTGTGGGCTACGAGCAGTACTTC | CASSEAVGYEQYF
TRBJ2-3 | NA | NA | TRBV5-4 | TGTGCCAGCAGCCCCCCCGGACGAGATACGCAGTATTTT | CASSPPGRDTQYF
TRBJ1-6 | NA | NA | TRBV5-1 | TGCGCCAGCAGCTTGGTGGGGCGGGATTCACCCCTCCACTTT | CASSLVGRDSPLHF
TRBJ1-3 | TRBD1 | NA | TRBV18 | TGTGCCAGCTCACCGTCGCCGGGACAGAGAGGAAACACCATATATTTT | CASSPSPGQRGNTIYF
TRBJ2-7 | TRBD2 | NA | TRBV7-2 | TGTGCCAGCAGCTCGCCCGCTGGCGGGGGGGCCTCAGCCTACGAGCAGTACTTC | CASSSPAGGGASAYEQYF